Presented here are 28 T cell receptor beta chains from one specimen sequenced in a study of cytomegalovirus exposure and HLA in healthy donors. Profiled with immunoSEQ multiplex PCR; TCRdb holds only in-frame clones, not every one. This sample has over 60,000 clones; about 94% occur once, and the top ten carry around 4.5%. Source material: PBMCs. Source of these receptors: a young man in good health and CMV-seropositive.

This CDR3 reads CASSVEGVSYNSPLHF. The CDR3 DNA reads TGTGCCAGCAGCGTAGAGGGGGTATCCTATAATTCACCCCTCCACTTT. The V gene is TRBV9, the J gene TRBJ1-6, with D possibly TRBD1 on 6 matching bases. V lost 0 bases and J 1 base, leaving 8 bases between the germline ends. CDR1 is SGDLS and CDR2 is YYNGEE in the germline V gene. This CDR3 has 16 residues.

The chain has TRBV28 and TRBJ1-3; a weak D match, TRBD1 (5 bases). CDR1 is MDHEN, CDR2 SYDVKM, per germline. The CDR3 covers 14 residues. Trimming removed 6 bases from V and 3 bases from J, with 12 bases in between. The CDR3 DNA is TGTGCCAGCAGCTACCCCAGGGTTGGAAACACCATATATTTT. Translated, it gives CASSYPRVGNTIYF. Full variable domain (missing parts from reference TRBV28 and TRBJ1-3): DVKVTQSSRYLVKRTGEKVFLECVQDMDHENMFWYRQDPGLGLRLIYFSYDVKMKEKGDIPEGYSVSREKKERFSLILESASTNQTSMYLCASSYPRVGNTIYFGEGSWLTVV.

This clone was seen just once. The V gene is TRBV7-8, the J gene TRBJ2-2; 7 positions agree with TRBD2. Germline V gene data show CDR1 as SGHVS and CDR2 as FQNEAQ. The CDR3 totals 15 residues. J gave up 5 bases and V 4 bases, and 7 bases lay outside the gene matches. The CDR3 here is CASSSGTKLTGELFF. Written as DNA, the CDR3 is TGTGCCAGCAGCTCCGGGACTAAATTAACCGGGGAGCTGTTTTTT.

The chain is built from TRBV10-3 and TRBJ2-2; the match to TRBD2 covers 12 bases. V gave up 10 bases and J gave up 3 bases; unmatched junction bases: 9. The V gene's germline CDR1 is ENHRY and CDR2 SYGVKD. The CDR3 runs to 16 residues. The CDR3 loop reads CATGLAGSSYTGELFF. The CDR3 nucleotides read TGTGCCACTGGACTAGCGGGAAGTTCATACACCGGGGAGCTGTTTTTT.

The chain couples TRBV25-1 to TRBJ1-6; 7 nucleotides agree with TRBD1. The CDR3 is made up of 13 amino acids. Looked up from germline, CDR1 is MGHDK and CDR2 is SYGVNS. With V trimmed by 5 bases and J by 7 bases, 2 bases remained unmatched. The CDR3 coding sequence is TGTGCCAGCAGTAGCAGGGGGAATTCACCCCTCCACTTT. Translated, it gives CASSSRGNSPLHF.

The V and J genes are TRBV11-2 and TRBJ2-3; 7 positions match TRBD1. Germline V gene data show CDR1 as SGHAT and CDR2 as FQNNGV. Germline trimming cut 5 bases from V and 1 base from J; bases unmatched to any gene: 3. CDR3 length: 14 residues. In DNA, the CDR3 is TGTGCCAGCAGCCCAGGACAGGGCACAGATACGCAGTATTTT. The encoded protein is CASSPGQGTDTQYF.

This clone showed up just a few times. This chain uses TRBV6-4 with TRBJ2-1; 11 nucleotides align to TRBD1. With V trimmed by 2 bases and J by 6 bases, 0 bases remained unmatched. Germline lookup yields CDR1 MRHNA and CDR2 SNTAGT. This CDR3 has 14 residues. CDR3 in DNA: TGTGCCAGCAGTGACGGGACAGGGGGCAATGAGCAGTTCTTC. It is translated as CASSDGTGGNEQFF.

The chain is built from TRBV7-9 and TRBJ2-7; D possibly corresponds to TRBD1 (6 bases). The CDR3 totals 16 residues. Germline V gene sequence: CDR1 SEHNR, CDR2 FQNEAQ (reference sequence). The V end was cut by 1 base, the J end by 4 bases, with 17 bases between. CDR3 coding DNA: TGTGCCAGCAGCTTAGAAGGAAGGGGGTCTTCTTACGAGCAGTACTTC. Its protein product is CASSLEGRGSSYEQYF.

This chain uses TRBV9 with TRBJ2-2; 8 bases fit TRBD1. From germline, CDR1 is SGDLS and CDR2 YYNGEE. The CDR3 extends over 16 amino acids. The trim removed 0 bases at V and 4 bases at J, leaving 5 bases unmatched. This CDR3 reads CASSVGRTGFTGELFF. The CDR3 region has the DNA TGTGCCAGCAGCGTAGGTAGGACAGGGTTCACCGGGGAGCTGTTTTTT.

Here the CDR3 DNA reads TGCAGCGTTTTAGCCCCCCGCGGGAGCTCCTACAATGAGCAGTTCTTC. Translation: CSVLAPRGSSYNEQFF. The gene calls are TRBV29-1 and TRBJ2-1; 7 nucleotides line up with TRBD2. CDR3 length: 16 residues. CDR1 is SQVTM, CDR2 ANQGSEA, per germline. Unmatched junction bases numbered 10, after V lost 5 bases and J lost 0 bases.

The chain uses TRBV29-1 and TRBJ1-1; D remains ambiguous. Germline-derived CDR1 and CDR2 are SQVTM and ANQGSEA. This CDR3 contains 14 residues. The V end lost 3 bases, the J end lost 4 bases, and 15 bases lay between the germline ends. Here the CDR3 DNA reads TGCAGCGTTGATTACCCGGGTAGCGGCACTGAAGCTTTCTTT. Translated: CSVDYPGSGTEAFF.

V and J are TRBV27 and TRBJ2-2, with a possible D match to TRBD2 (5 bases). Trimming pared 4 bases from V and 4 bases from J, leaving 13 bases between. CDR3 size: 15 residues. CDR1 MNHEY and CDR2 SMNVEV come from the germline V gene (reference sequence). This CDR3 reads CASSSPGAGTGELFF. The CDR3 bases are TGTGCCAGCAGTTCCCCCGGCGCGGGCACCGGGGAGCTGTTTTTT.

V gene TRBV9 combines with J gene TRBJ2-7; D unresolved. V lost 0 bases and J 5 bases, leaving 12 bases between the germline ends. Germline lookup yields CDR1 SGDLS and CDR2 YYNGEE. The CDR3 spans 14 residues. CDR3 protein: CASSVGPQADEQYF. In DNA, the CDR3 is TGTGCCAGCAGCGTAGGCCCCCAGGCCGACGAGCAGTACTTC.

The CDR3 nucleotides are TGTGCCAGCAGACTCGGGGGTGGGGTCTACGAGCAGTACTTC. Translated, it gives CASRLGGGVYEQYF. The chain is built from TRBV28 and TRBJ2-7; D possibly corresponds to TRBD2 (6 bases). Trimming left V 6 bases short and J 3 bases short, with 15 bases between. In germline, CDR1 is MDHEN, CDR2 SYDVKM. The CDR3 consists of 14 residues.

Here the CDR3 reads CASSIDRQKRAGIGQPQHF. CDR3 DNA: TGTGCCAGTAGTATAGATCGACAGAAACGTGCAGGGATTGGACAGCCCCAGCATTTT. The rearrangement links TRBV19 to TRBJ1-5; D might be TRBD1 (5 bases). Trimming removed 0 bases at V and 7 bases at J, with 25 bases between. Per the germline V gene, CDR1 is LNHDA and CDR2 is SQIVND (reference sequence). The CDR3 loop spans 19 amino acids.

The V and J genes are TRBV19 and TRBJ1-2, with a tentative D call TRBD1 (6 bases). Trimming took 7 bases from V and 3 from J, leaving 12 bases between them. CDR1 is LNHDA and CDR2 is SQIVND in the germline V gene (reference sequence). CDR3 size: 13 residues. The CDR3 spells CASTLRQDYGYTF. In DNA, the CDR3 is TGTGCCAGTACGTTGAGACAGGACTATGGCTACACCTTC.

The chain joins TRBV30 to TRBJ1-1; D not resolved. This CDR3 is built from 16 residues. CDR1 is GTSNPN and CDR2 is SVGIG in the germline V gene (reference sequence). V dropped 0 bases and J dropped 0 bases, with 14 bases sitting between them. CDR3 residues: CAWSVREKYMNTEAFF. The CDR3 nucleotides read TGTGCCTGGAGTGTACGGGAAAAATACATGAACACTGAAGCTTTCTTT.

V gene TRBV28 combines with J gene TRBJ1-4; D is possibly TRBD1 (6 bases). This CDR3 spans 15 amino acids. Germline lookup yields CDR1 MDHEN and CDR2 SYDVKM. V was trimmed by 7 bases and J by 8 bases, leaving 20 bases between them. CDR3 bases: TGTGCCAGCATCGGCTCATCGGGGGGGGCAGAAAAACTGTTTTTT. It translates to CASIGSSGGAEKLFF.

The rearrangement uses TRBV28 and TRBJ2-6, with D unclear. The CDR3 spans 16 residues. Trimming left V 5 bases short and J 0 bases short, with 11 bases between. The germline gives CDR1 MDHEN, CDR2 SYDVKM. CDR3 region: CASSPLSSSGANVLTF. Written as DNA, the CDR3 is TGTGCCAGCAGTCCGCTTTCGAGCTCTGGGGCCAACGTCCTGACTTTC.

J is TRBJ1-4 and V is TRBV6-6; 9 nucleotides match TRBD1. Germline V gives CDR1 MNHNY, CDR2 SVGAGI (reference sequence). V lost 1 base to trimming and J lost 4 bases; unmatched junction nucleotides: 1. The CDR3 length is 15 residues. In DNA form, the CDR3 reads TGTGCCAGCAGTTACTACAGGGGGCGTAATGAAAAACTGTTTTTT. It is translated as CASSYYRGRNEKLFF.

The genes are TRBV10-3 and TRBJ1-2; 9 bases match TRBD1. Germline V gene lookup returns CDR1 ENHRY and CDR2 SYGVKD. CDR3 length: 14 residues. The trim removed 4 bases at V and 7 bases at J, leaving 7 bases unmatched. The CDR3 here is CAISAGTGLGGYTF. CDR3 nucleotides: TGTGCCATCAGTGCCGGGACAGGGTTGGGTGGCTACACCTTC.

The chain uses TRBV28 and TRBJ2-2; TRBD1 might be the D (6 bases). The CDR3 is 14 residues long. CDR1 is MDHEN, CDR2 SYDVKM, per germline. V was cut by 8 bases and J by 3 bases, with 13 bases left in between. CDR3 amino acids: CASSGTFDTGELFF. The CDR3 DNA is TGTGCCAGCTCCGGGACATTCGACACCGGGGAGCTGTTTTTT.

The V gene is TRBV5-1, the J gene TRBJ1-5; TRBD1 agrees at 9 bases. CDR3 length: 16 amino acids. The V segment lost 4 bases and the J segment 3 bases; nucleotides outside the gene matches: 8. The germline gives CDR1 SGHRS, CDR2 YFSETQ. The CDR3 sequence is CASSEGTGRVNQPQHF. CDR3 sequence (DNA): TGCGCCAGCAGCGAAGGGACAGGGAGGGTCAATCAGCCCCAGCATTTT. Full variable domain (outside the CDR3, taken from reference TRBV5-1 and TRBJ1-5): KAGVTQTPRYLIKTRGQQVTLSCSPISGHRSVSWYQQTPGQGLQFLFEYFSETQRNKGNFPGRFSGRQFSNSRSEMNVSTLELGDSALYLCASSEGTGRVNQPQHFGDGTRLSIL.

V is TRBV11-2 and J is TRBJ1-2, with 9 bases identical to TRBD1. The CDR3 runs 13 residues. Germline assignment: CDR1 SGHAT and CDR2 FQNNGV. Losses at the gene ends were 4 bases for V and 6 bases for J; bases not matched to a gene: 3. CDR3 DNA: TGTGCCAGCAGCTCACAGGGGGCCGATGGCTACACCTTC. Translating it yields CASSSQGADGYTF.

The table lists this clone with a few counts. The chain recombines TRBV5-4 with TRBJ2-7, with D maybe TRBD1 (5 bases). V was shortened by 3 bases and J by 2 bases, with 21 bases between the two germline ends. Per germline, CDR1 SGHNT and CDR2 YYREEE (reference sequence). The CDR3 is 17 amino acids. The CDR3 DNA reads as TGTGCCAGCAGCTCCAAGAGCGCTGACAGTTGGGCCTACGAGCAGTACTTC. Protein product: CASSSKSADSWAYEQYF.

This clone occurred a few times. The chain links TRBV6-6 to TRBJ2-7; TRBD2 is a possible D gene (6 bases). V lost 5 bases to trimming and J lost 5 bases, with 16 bases between them. This CDR3 is built from 14 residues. Germline CDR1 MNHNY, CDR2 SVGAGI (reference sequence). The CDR3 region is CASSRGGGLDEQYF. In DNA, the CDR3 is TGTGCCAGCAGTCGGGGTGGAGGGCTCGACGAGCAGTACTTC.

The J gene is TRBJ2-7, the V gene TRBV29-1; D is ambiguous. Trimming left V 3 bases short and J 2 bases short, with 8 bases between. The CDR3 totals 12 residues. Germline-derived CDR1 and CDR2 are SQVTM and ANQGSEA. This CDR3 reads CSVESLTYEQYF. CDR3 sequence (DNA): TGCAGCGTTGAGTCCTTAACCTACGAGCAGTACTTC.

The V gene is TRBV19, the J gene TRBJ2-7; no reliable D call. Germline V gene lookup returns CDR1 LNHDA and CDR2 SQIVND (reference sequence). V was shortened by 4 bases and J by 5 bases, with 12 bases between the two germline ends. CDR3 length: 13 residues. CDR3 sequence: CASSNAAAHEQYF. The DNA for the CDR3 is TGTGCCAGTAGTAACGCCGCGGCCCACGAGCAGTACTTC.